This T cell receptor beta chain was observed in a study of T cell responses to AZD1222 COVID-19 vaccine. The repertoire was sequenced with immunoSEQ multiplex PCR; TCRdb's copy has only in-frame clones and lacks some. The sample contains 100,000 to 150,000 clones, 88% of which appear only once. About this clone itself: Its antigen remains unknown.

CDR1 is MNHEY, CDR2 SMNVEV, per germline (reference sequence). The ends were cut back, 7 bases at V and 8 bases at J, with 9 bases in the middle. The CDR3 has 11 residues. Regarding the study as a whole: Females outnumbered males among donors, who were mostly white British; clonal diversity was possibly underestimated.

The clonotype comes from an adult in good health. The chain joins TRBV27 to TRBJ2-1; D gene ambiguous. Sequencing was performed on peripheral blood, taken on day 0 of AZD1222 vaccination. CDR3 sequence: CASKLGYEQFF. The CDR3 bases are TGTGCCAGCAAACTGGGATATGAGCAGTTCTTC.